The 8 T cell receptor beta chains listed next were all sequenced from one sample in a study of Ad26.COV2.S vaccination and SARS-CoV-2 variants. As to treatment: some 20 received Ad26.COV2.S at low or high dose, single or two shots; roughly five received placebo; per-sample allocation not given. Specimens were obtained on day 63 following the first vaccine or placebo injection. The method was immunoSEQ multiplex PCR; TCRdb's version includes in-frame clones alone and lacks a portion of them. The data contain approximately 460,000 clones, roughly 87% of them singletons. This specimen was peripheral blood, taken in a trial of Ad26.COV2.S vaccine versus placebo. Receptor source: a person between 18 and 59 years old who received the Ad26.COV2.S COVID-19 vaccine or a placebo.

This clone was seen a single time. The chain links TRBV7-2 to TRBJ2-4; 7 nucleotides line up with TRBD1. This CDR3 is built from 13 residues. After removal of 6 bases from V and 10 bases from J, the junction contained 9 bases not matched to a gene. Germline V gives CDR1 SGHTA, CDR2 FQGNSA. The CDR3 spells CASSLLTGEIQYF. The CDR3 coding sequence is TGTGCCAGCAGTTTGCTTACAGGGGAAATTCAGTACTTC.

V gene TRBV5-4 combines with J gene TRBJ2-7, with D possibly TRBD2 on 5 matching bases. Per germline, CDR1 SGHNT and CDR2 YYREEE (reference sequence). This CDR3 is 14 amino acids long. V dropped 4 bases and J dropped 0 bases, with 11 bases sitting between them. CDR3 protein: CASSGSGNSYEQYF. CDR3 in DNA: TGTGCCAGCAGCGGATCCGGGAACTCCTACGAGCAGTACTTC.

This clone has only a few counts. The rearrangement links TRBV28 to TRBJ1-2; D gene unclear. Germline CDR1 is MDHEN and CDR2 is SYDVKM. The CDR3 spans 12 residues. Between the trimmed V and J ends, which lost 5 bases and 3 bases, there was a span of 7 bases. The CDR3 DNA sequence: TGTGCCAGCAGTCCCACCCACTATGGCTACACCTTC. Amino acids: CASSPTHYGYTF.

The gene calls are TRBV11-1 and TRBJ2-7; TRBD2 aligns across 11 bases. V shed 5 bases and J 4 bases; nucleotides not matched to a gene: 7. The CDR3 runs to 15 residues. CDR1 is SGHAT and CDR2 is FQDESV in the germline V gene (reference sequence). The chain's CDR3 is CASSVGLAGHYEQYF. In nucleotides, the CDR3 is TGTGCCAGCAGCGTCGGACTAGCGGGCCATTACGAGCAGTACTTC.

The genes are TRBV30 and TRBJ1-6, with unresolved D. The germline CDR1 and CDR2 sequences are GTSNPN and SVGIG (reference sequence). Trimming shortened V by 3 bases and J by 0 bases, and 12 bases separated the two germline ends. This CDR3 region has 16 residues. The CDR3 spells CAWSGRRSSYNSPLHF. CDR3 in DNA: TGTGCCTGGAGCGGCCGTAGGAGCTCCTATAATTCACCCCTCCACTTT.

The rearrangement uses TRBV11-1 and TRBJ2-5; a weak D match, TRBD2 (5 bases). V lost 7 bases and J 5 bases, leaving 11 bases between the germline ends. The germline gives CDR1 SGHAT, CDR2 FQDESV (reference sequence). CDR3 length equals 12 residues. CDR3 bases: TGTGCCAGCACCGGGGTCGAGGAGACCCAGTACTTC. This codes for CASTGVEETQYF.

The chain joins TRBV19 to TRBJ2-2; D gene ambiguous. V shed 7 bases and J shed 6 bases, with 6 bases lying between them. Per germline, CDR1 LNHDA and CDR2 SQIVND (reference sequence). The CDR3 covers 11 residues. In DNA form, the CDR3 reads TGTGCCAGTACCTGGGCCGGGGAGCTGTTTTTT. This gives the protein CASTWAGELFF.

This clone was picked up a small number of times. The chain carries TRBV18 and TRBJ1-6; TRBD1 matches 9 bases. With V trimmed by 5 bases and J by 7 bases, 6 bases remained unmatched. The CDR3 is 15 amino acids. Germline CDR1 is KGHSH and CDR2 is LQKENI. The CDR3 DNA is TGTGCCAGCTCAGACCCGGGACAGGGCAATTCACCCCTCCACTTT. It translates to CASSDPGQGNSPLHF.